The 11 T cell receptor beta chains presented below share a single source sample, sequenced in a study of OX40 agonist ivuxolimab in advanced cancers. Profiled with immunoSEQ multiplex PCR; TCRdb holds only in-frame clones, not every one. In the table there are tens of thousands of clones, 85% to 95% of which are singletons. The sequencing here drew on CD4+ or CD8+ T cells sorted from blood, taken in a trial of the OX40 agonist ivuxolimab. All receptors derive from an adult with an advanced solid tumor such as melanoma, head and neck, liver or kidney cancer.

The genes are TRBV5-1 and TRBJ1-1; D possibly corresponds to TRBD1 (6 bases). This CDR3 has 16 amino acids. V dropped 1 base and J dropped 1 base, with 14 bases sitting between them. CDR1 SGHRS and CDR2 YFSETQ come from the germline V gene. The DNA for the CDR3 is TGCGCCAGCAGCTTGCAGGCAGGGGACAAGAACACTGAAGCTTTCTTT. Encoded protein: CASSLQAGDKNTEAFF.

This chain uses TRBV19 with TRBJ1-2; no clear D gene. The V gene's germline CDR1 is LNHDA and CDR2 SQIVND (reference sequence). The CDR3 loop spans 12 amino acids. Trimming removed 6 bases at V and 8 bases at J, with 13 bases between. The CDR3 bases are TGTGCCAGTAGCCTCGCGGAGGAAGGCTACACCTTC. Protein: CASSLAEEGYTF. Filled out from reference TRBV19 and TRBJ1-2, the complete variable domain reads DGGITQSPKYLFRKEGQNVTLSCEQNLNHDAMYWYRQDPGQGLRLIYYSQIVNDFQKGDIAEGYSVSREKKESFPLTVTSAQKNPTAFYLCASSLAEEGYTFGSGTRLTVV.

In its sample, this clone was seen a few times. V usage is TRBV19 and J usage is TRBJ2-1; 8 positions match TRBD2. The J segment lost 3 bases and the V segment lost 0 bases, leaving 4 bases of the junction unmatched. This CDR3 contains 16 residues. Germline CDR1 is LNHDA and CDR2 is SQIVND (reference sequence). The CDR3 here is CASSIDPSGSYNEQFF. Written as DNA, the CDR3 is TGTGCCAGTAGTATAGATCCGAGCGGGAGCTACAATGAGCAGTTCTTC.

This sequence joins TRBV23-1 and TRBJ2-7, with 7 nucleotides matching TRBD1. TRBV23-1 has ORF status, its function being uncertain. This CDR3 spans 16 amino acids. V shed 7 bases and J 0 bases; nucleotides not matched to a gene: 12. Here the CDR3 DNA reads TGCGCCAGCAACCGGACAGGAAAAACCCCCTCCTACGAGCAGTACTTC. Amino acids: CASNRTGKTPSYEQYF.

The V gene is TRBV5-4, the J gene TRBJ2-7, with 8 positions matching TRBD1. This CDR3 region has 15 residues. CDR1 is SGHNT and CDR2 is YYREEE in the germline V gene (reference sequence). The V and J ends lost 0 bases and 0 bases, in that order; junction bases with no gene match: 2. CDR3 bases: TGTGCCAGCAGCTTGGGGACAGGGAGCTCCTACGAGCAGTACTTC. Translating gives CASSLGTGSSYEQYF.

This clone was counted once. This rearrangement joins TRBV7-2 to TRBJ1-4, with a weak D call TRBD1 (5 bases). Looked up from germline, CDR1 is SGHTA and CDR2 is FQGNSA. V dropped 8 bases and J dropped 8 bases, with 18 bases sitting between them. This CDR3 is 14 amino acids long. The DNA for the CDR3 is TGTGCCAGCTCCAAATCAGGGTCTTCCGAAAAACTGTTTTTT. Translation gives CASSKSGSSEKLFF.

This clone came up once. The chain uses TRBV7-2 and TRBJ2-5; the D is unclear. Germline CDR1 SGHTA, CDR2 FQGNSA. The germline V and J ends were trimmed by 1 base and 5 bases, with 11 bases remaining between them. The CDR3 totals 14 residues. This CDR3 reads CASSLEWGWETQYF. The DNA for the CDR3 is TGTGCCAGCAGCTTAGAGTGGGGTTGGGAGACCCAGTACTTC.

The chain recombines TRBV27 with TRBJ2-7, with TRBD2 identical over 9 bases. Germline loops: CDR1 MNHEY, CDR2 SMNVEV (reference sequence). Losses at the gene ends were 8 bases for V and 4 bases for J; bases not matched to a gene: 15. The CDR3 totals 16 residues. The CDR3 DNA sequence: TGTGCCAGCCGGAGGGAGAGCGGGGGGCTCGGATACGAGCAGTACTTC. Its protein is CASRRESGGLGYEQYF.

The V call is TRBV29-1, the J call TRBJ2-1, with 9 nucleotides matching TRBD2. The CDR3 totals 15 residues. CDR1 is SQVTM, CDR2 ANQGSEA, per germline. V shed 6 bases and J 3 bases; nucleotides not matched to a gene: 9. The CDR3 sequence is CSVREAGGYYNEQFF. In nucleotides, the CDR3 is TGCAGCGTGCGCGAGGCGGGGGGGTACTACAATGAGCAGTTCTTC.

In DNA form, the CDR3 reads TGTGCCACCCCTAATCCGGTCTTTGATGGCTACACCTTC. Translation gives CATPNPVFDGYTF. This chain joins TRBV28 and TRBJ1-2; D gene uncertain. The germline V gene has CDR1 MDHEN and CDR2 SYDVKM. V was cut by 10 bases and J by 6 bases, with 18 bases left in between. This CDR3 is built from 13 residues.

The J gene is TRBJ1-4, the V gene TRBV28; no clear D gene. Deletions cut 6 bases from V and 7 bases from J, with 15 bases between. This CDR3 is built from 14 residues. CDR1 and CDR2 (germline): MDHEN, SYDVKM. The CDR3 region is CASSTRTPSEKLFF. CDR3 nucleotides: TGTGCCAGCAGCACACGGACCCCAAGTGAAAAACTGTTTTTT. The variable domain in full, completed from reference TRBV28 and TRBJ1-4, reads DVKVTQSSRYLVKRTGEKVFLECVQDMDHENMFWYRQDPGLGLRLIYFSYDVKMKEKGDIPEGYSVSREKKERFSLILESASTNQTSMYLCASSTRTPSEKLFFGSGTQLSVL.